This T cell receptor (beta chain) was captured in a study of T cell clonality in common variable immunodeficiency. General study points: In common variable immunodeficiency, TCR beta chains reportedly carried fewer deletions and N-nucleotide insertions.

Repertoires were generated with immunoSEQ multiplex PCR, while TCRdb's copy carries only in-frame clones and drops some. The table records 8,500 to 10,000 clones without singletons, the ten largest covering roughly 4%. This clone has ten or more counts. Its antigen is unknown. The CDR3 end lies 3 residues beyond the end of the read and is filled in from the germline J gene. Germline CDR1 reads WNHNN; CDR2 reads SYGVQD (reference sequence). V was shortened by 3 bases and J by 0 bases, with 11 bases between the two germline ends. The CDR3 is made up of 15 amino acids. The receptor was isolated from a human donor with common variable immunodeficiency. Sequencing was carried out using peripheral blood mononuclear cells. This chain joins TRBV10-1 and TRBJ1-1, with D possibly TRBD1 on 5 matching bases. The CDR3 is CASSDQAGMNTEAFF. CDR3 DNA (partial): TGCGCCAGCAGTGATCAGGCAGGGATGAACACTGAA.